These 5 T cell receptor beta chains share one sample of origin, sequenced in a study of blood T cell repertoires in COVID-19. Only in-frame clones appear in the TCRdb table, and some are missing; sequencing was by immunoSEQ multiplex PCR. This sample has approximately 360,000 clones, with nearly 90% found just once. Sequencing input: peripheral blood. These receptor sequences come from a man aged 18 to 29 with active or convalescent COVID-19.

This clone was recorded once. The rearrangement uses TRBV7-2 and TRBJ2-7, with 9 bases identical to TRBD1. The CDR3 length is 13 residues. J lost 3 bases, V lost 6 bases, and 3 bases had no gene match. Germline CDR1 is SGHTA and CDR2 is FQGNSA. The CDR3 loop is CASSTGQGYEQYF. CDR3 sequence (DNA): TGTGCCAGCAGTACGGGACAGGGCTACGAGCAGTACTTC.

The chain employs TRBV19 and TRBJ2-1, with 10 positions matching TRBD1. With 7 bases clipped from V and 7 bases from J, the junction kept 7 bases outside the gene matches. CDR1 and CDR2 from the germline V gene are LNHDA and SQIVND (reference sequence). The CDR3 is 14 amino acids. Written as DNA, the CDR3 is TGTGCCAGTACCCCCGGGACAGGGGCTAATGAGCAGTTCTTC. Translating it yields CASTPGTGANEQFF.

The rearrangement joins TRBV2 to TRBJ2-5, with TRBD1 matching over 8 bases. V gave up 6 bases and J gave up 5 bases; unmatched junction bases: 5. This CDR3 is 13 amino acids long. Per germline, CDR1 SNHLY and CDR2 FYNNEI. For the CDR3, the DNA is TGTGCCAGCAGCGTGGACAGGGTGGAGACCCAGTACTTC. Protein: CASSVDRVETQYF.

This chain uses TRBV12-5 with TRBJ2-5, with 9 bases matching TRBD1. The CDR3 has 15 amino acids. CDR1 LGHNT and CDR2 FRNRAP come from the germline V gene. Trimming at V came to 6 bases and at J to 2 bases, leaving 7 bases not matched to a gene. CDR3: CASGPGQGKQETQYF. The DNA for the CDR3 is TGTGCTAGTGGCCCGGGACAGGGAAAGCAAGAGACCCAGTACTTC.

The chain uses TRBV7-2 and TRBJ2-6, with 9 nucleotides matching TRBD1. The V segment lost 3 bases and the J segment 2 bases; nucleotides outside the gene matches: 5. Germline values: CDR1 SGHTA, CDR2 FQGNSA. The CDR3 contains 17 residues. CDR3 sequence reads: CASSFGTGNPGANVLTF. The CDR3 nucleotides are TGTGCCAGCAGCTTTGGGACAGGGAACCCTGGGGCCAACGTCCTGACTTTC.